Below are 13 T cell receptor beta chains sequenced from a single sample in a study of blood T cell repertoires in COVID-19. TCRdb keeps only in-frame clones here, not all; method: immunoSEQ multiplex PCR. The sample contains some 54,000 clones, 75% to 95% of which appear only once. The specimen sequenced was peripheral blood. These receptors originate from a man aged 55 to 69 with acute or convalescent COVID-19.

V usage is TRBV28 and J usage is TRBJ2-1; tentatively, D is TRBD2 (6 bases). Trimming took off 7 bases at V and 0 bases at J, with 16 bases between the two ends. Germline-derived CDR1 and CDR2 are MDHEN and SYDVKM. The CDR3 totals 16 residues. CDR3 sequence: CASTLLRRGSYNEQFF. The CDR3 DNA reads TGTGCCAGCACCCTTTTGCGGAGGGGCTCCTACAATGAGCAGTTCTTC.

V and J are TRBV7-2 and TRBJ1-1, with 9 nucleotides matching TRBD1. J was trimmed by 6 bases and V by 5 bases; bases with no gene match: 7. This CDR3 has 14 amino acids. Germline CDR1 reads SGHTA; CDR2 reads FQGNSA. CDR3 sequence: CASSPRQGVPEAFF. The CDR3 coding sequence is TGTGCCAGCAGCCCCAGACAGGGGGTCCCTGAAGCTTTCTTT.

The V and J genes are TRBV29-1 and TRBJ2-7, with TRBD2 identical over 12 bases. Germline CDR1 is SQVTM and CDR2 is ANQGSEA. This CDR3 has 13 amino acids. The junction had 5 bases not matched to a gene; V was cut back by 5 bases and J by 6 bases. CDR3 region: CSVKTSGRGEQYF. The DNA for the CDR3 is TGCAGCGTTAAGACTAGCGGGAGAGGCGAGCAGTACTTC.

The rearrangement joins TRBV6-5 to TRBJ1-3; 7 bases agree with TRBD1. The V gene end was trimmed by 6 bases and the J gene end by 0 bases; junction bases not matched to a gene: 5. CDR1 and CDR2 from the germline V gene are MNHEY and SVGAGI. The CDR3 has 15 amino acids. CDR3 sequence: CASSRDSFSGNTIYF. CDR3 nucleotides: TGTGCCAGCAGCAGGGACAGCTTCTCTGGAAACACCATATATTTT.

The chain joins TRBV5-1 to TRBJ2-3, with D uncertain. CDR1 and CDR2 (germline): SGHRS, YFSETQ. The CDR3 runs 16 residues. V lost 0 bases to trimming and J lost 6 bases, with 17 bases between them. CDR3 sequence (DNA): TGCGCCAGCAGCTTGGTTCGAGCCTTATCCTCCGATACGCAGTATTTT. The encoded protein is CASSLVRALSSDTQYF.

The chain employs TRBV4-1 and TRBJ1-6, with TRBD1 matching 9 bases. Per germline, CDR1 MGHRA and CDR2 YSYEKL. Trimming removed 0 bases from V and 9 bases from J; junction bases left unmatched: 3. CDR3 length: 15 amino acids. The CDR3 region is CASSQDGTGTSPLHF. The CDR3 nucleotides read TGCGCCAGCAGCCAAGATGGGACAGGGACTTCACCCCTCCACTTT.

This chain connects TRBV18 to TRBJ1-1, with D unclear. V gave up 3 bases and J gave up 0 bases, with 5 bases separating them. Germline V gene data show CDR1 as KGHSH and CDR2 as LQKENI. The CDR3 has 13 amino acids. The CDR3 DNA reads TGTGCCAGCTCACCCACAGTGAACACTGAAGCTTTCTTT. The encoded protein is CASSPTVNTEAFF. The full variable domain, rest sourced from reference TRBV18 and TRBJ1-1, is NAGVMQNPRHLVRRRGQEARLRCSPMKGHSHVYWYRQLPEEGLKFMVYLQKENIIDESGMPKERFSAEFPKEGPSILRIQQVVRGDSAAYFCASSPTVNTEAFFGQGTRLTVV.

V and J are TRBV18 and TRBJ2-2, with D hard to call. CDR1 is KGHSH, CDR2 LQKENI, per germline. This CDR3 is built from 16 residues. Trimming removed 3 bases from V and 5 bases from J, with 16 bases in between. The CDR3 nucleotides read TGTGCCAGCTCACCGTTGAATTTGAGGCGAACCGGGGAGCTGTTTTTT. This gives the protein CASSPLNLRRTGELFF.

The chain is built from TRBV6-5 and TRBJ2-7; 9 bases map to TRBD2. V lost 6 bases to trimming and J lost 0 bases; unmatched junction nucleotides: 6. CDR3 length: 15 amino acids. CDR1 and CDR2 from the germline V gene are MNHEY and SVGAGI. As DNA, the CDR3 is TGTGCCAGCAGGGGGACTAGCCAATACTCCTACGAGCAGTACTTC. This codes for CASRGTSQYSYEQYF.

The chain combines TRBV7-8 with TRBJ2-3; 10 nucleotides line up with TRBD2. CDR1 is SGHVS and CDR2 is FQNEAQ in the germline V gene. J was trimmed by 2 bases and V by 3 bases; bases with no gene match: 2. CDR3 length: 15 amino acids. CDR3 DNA sequence: TGTGCCAGCAGCTTGCTAGCGGGGGTCACAGATACGCAGTATTTT. Translating it yields CASSLLAGVTDTQYF.

V and J are TRBV18 and TRBJ2-3, with 10 bases fitting TRBD2. The J segment lost 0 bases and the V segment lost 3 bases, leaving 0 bases of the junction unmatched. The CDR3 length is 15 residues. Germline CDR1 is KGHSH and CDR2 is LQKENI. The CDR3 DNA reads as TGTGCCAGCTCACCGGGACTAGCGAGCACAGATACGCAGTATTTT. Amino acids: CASSPGLASTDTQYF.

V is TRBV30 and J is TRBJ2-2; TRBD2 might be the D (5 bases). Germline V gene data show CDR1 as GTSNPN and CDR2 as SVGIG (reference sequence). V lost 5 bases, J lost 7 bases, and 14 bases lay in between. CDR3 size: 13 residues. The CDR3 DNA follows: TGTGCCTGGGGTAGACGGGGTGGCGGGGAGCTGTTTTTT. Protein sequence: CAWGRRGGGELFF.

The chain has TRBV7-2 and TRBJ2-5; 7 bases agree with TRBD2. Germline loops: CDR1 SGHTA, CDR2 FQGNSA. This CDR3 region has 16 residues. V lost 3 bases and J lost 2; bases outside the gene matches: 9. In DNA form, the CDR3 reads TGTGCCAGCAGCTTTTCTTCAGGACTAGTGCAAGAGACCCAGTACTTC. It yields the protein CASSFSSGLVQETQYF.